This T cell receptor beta chain stems from a study of prognosis after radiotherapy for stage I lung cancer. Looking at the study overall: Every patient with non-small cell lung cancer was judged medically inoperable.

V was clipped by 10 bases and J by 7 bases, with 17 bases between them. The CDR3 length is 12 residues. Peripheral blood, in approximately 6-milliliter volumes, was drawn at each of two time points. The genomic DNA TCR beta CDR3 region underwent two rounds of multiplex PCR. Primers targeting each individual TRBV and TRBJ gene were applied in first-round PCR. TCRdb recomputed calls from the multiplex PCR reads with MiXCR, one row per CDR3 protein. The table includes around 21,000 distinct CDR3 sequences, roughly 53% detected once. The sequence was collected from a donor aged 50 or older with non-small cell lung cancer. The rearrangement uses TRBV12-3 or TRBV12-4 and TRBJ2-7; the D gene is possibly TRBD2 (6 bases). This specimen was PBMCs, taken before or after stereotactic body radiation therapy (not recorded which). The CDR3 reads CATRTTAGEQYF. The CDR3 region has the DNA TGTGCCACCCGGACTACCGCGGGTGAGCAGTACTTC.